The 20 T cell receptor beta chains listed next were all sequenced from one sample in a study of blood T cell repertoires in COVID-19. The protocol was immunoSEQ multiplex PCR, while the TCRdb copy is restricted to in-frame clones and leaves out a portion. The sample carries about 150,000 clones, 80% to 90% recorded once. The specimen sequenced was peripheral blood. Receptors were obtained from a woman aged 60-75 years with COVID-19, enrolled during active disease.

The J gene is TRBJ2-6, the V gene TRBV7-6; 8 positions agree with TRBD1. Germline assignment: CDR1 SGHVS and CDR2 FNYEAQ. The V gene end was trimmed by 5 bases and the J gene end by 1 base; junction bases not matched to a gene: 13. This CDR3 region has 19 residues. The CDR3 region is CASSPRTGNLMSGANVLTF. CDR3 bases: TGTGCCAGCAGCCCCCGGACAGGGAATTTGATGTCTGGGGCCAACGTCCTGACTTTC. Full variable domain (outside the CDR3, taken from reference TRBV7-6 and TRBJ2-6): GAGVSQSPRYKVTKRGQDVALRCDPISGHVSLYWYRQALGQGPEFLTYFNYEAQQDKSGLPNDRFSAERPEGSISTLTIQRTEQRDSAMYRCASSPRTGNLMSGANVLTFGAGSRLTVL.

The V call is TRBV13, the J call TRBJ2-1, with D maybe TRBD1 (6 bases). Germline-derived CDR1 and CDR2 are PRHDT and FYEKMQ (reference sequence). The CDR3 spans 15 residues. V gave up 3 bases and J gave up 4 bases, with 13 bases separating them. This chain's CDR3 is CASSLSGGAYNEQFF. CDR3 nucleotides: TGTGCCAGCAGCTTGTCTGGGGGCGCTTACAATGAGCAGTTCTTC.

V and J are TRBV5-1 and TRBJ1-1; D perhaps matches TRBD1 (6 bases). The V end was cut by 3 bases, the J end by 1 base, with 13 bases between. The germline V gene has CDR1 SGHRS and CDR2 YFSETQ. The CDR3 totals 15 residues. DNA for the CDR3: TGCGCCAGCAGCTCCTCCGGGACACCGAACACTGAAGCTTTCTTT. The encoded protein is CASSSSGTPNTEAFF.

The chain links TRBV18 to TRBJ1-1; D uncertain. The CDR3 runs 16 residues. Trimming removed 3 bases from V and 3 bases from J, with 17 bases in between. Germline V gives CDR1 KGHSH, CDR2 LQKENI. The CDR3 reads CASSPQRENSYTEAFF. As DNA, the CDR3 is TGTGCCAGCTCACCCCAAAGGGAGAACAGCTACACTGAAGCTTTCTTT.

This clone was recorded once. The rearrangement joins TRBV6-5 to TRBJ1-6, with 7 bases lining up with TRBD1. Germline trimming cut 8 bases from V and 9 bases from J; bases unmatched to any gene: 10. The germline V gene has CDR1 MNHEY and CDR2 SVGAGI. This CDR3 spans 14 amino acids. The CDR3 reads CASSVIDRASPLHF. CDR3 nucleotides: TGTGCCAGCTCCGTAATAGACAGGGCTTCACCCCTCCACTTT.

Only a few counts were recorded for this clone. The chain combines TRBV27 with TRBJ2-7, with 9 bases that match TRBD2. Germline loops: CDR1 MNHEY, CDR2 SMNVEV (reference sequence). The CDR3 contains 14 residues. J lost 4 bases, V lost 3 bases, and 4 bases had no gene match. The DNA of the CDR3 is TGTGCCAGCAGTTTGAGTAGCGGGAGTTACGAGCAGTACTTC. Protein sequence: CASSLSSGSYEQYF.

J is TRBJ1-1 and V is TRBV14; 10 nucleotides match TRBD1. Germline loops: CDR1 SGHDN, CDR2 FVKESK. This CDR3 comprises 13 residues. With V trimmed by 4 bases and J by 10 bases, 6 bases remained unmatched. In DNA form, the CDR3 reads TGTGCCAGCAGCCGGACAGGGGGGAGTGGAGCTTTCTTT. Its translation: CASSRTGGSGAFF.

This chain links TRBV19 with TRBJ1-2; 12 bases fit TRBD1. The CDR3 consists of 15 residues. Per germline, CDR1 LNHDA and CDR2 SQIVND (reference sequence). V gave up 7 bases and J gave up 8 bases; unmatched junction bases: 11. CDR3 DNA: TGTGCCAGTAACCGGGACAGGGGGCCCGCGGGAGGCTACACCTTC. The encoded protein is CASNRDRGPAGGYTF.

V and J are TRBV7-3 and TRBJ1-1; no reliable D call. The V end was cut by 0 bases, the J end by 1 base, with 6 bases between. The germline gives CDR1 SGHTA, CDR2 FQGTGA. There are 14 residues in the CDR3. In DNA, the CDR3 is TGTGCCAGCAGCTTAACCGTCGGGAACACTGAAGCTTTCTTT. Amino acid sequence: CASSLTVGNTEAFF.

This chain links TRBV10-1 with TRBJ2-2, with unresolved D. The length of the CDR3 is 14 residues. Germline-derived CDR1 and CDR2 are WNHNN and SYGVQD (reference sequence). Between the trimmed V and J ends, which lost 7 bases and 6 bases, there was a span of 15 bases. CDR3 DNA: TGCGCCAGCAAAAGTGGGTCCGAGGCCGGGGAGCTGTTTTTT. Its protein is CASKSGSEAGELFF.

The chain carries TRBV5-4 and TRBJ1-6; D is undetermined. Germline V gene lookup returns CDR1 SGHNT and CDR2 YYREEE (reference sequence). CDR3 size: 14 residues. The ends were cut back, 0 bases at V and 6 bases at J, with 7 bases in the middle. CDR3 sequence (DNA): TGTGCCAGCAGCTTGGGAGAGGGTAATTCACCCCTCCACTTT. Translating gives CASSLGEGNSPLHF. Full variable domain (rest looked up from reference TRBV5-4 and TRBJ1-6): ETGVTQSPTHLIKTRGQQVTLRCSSQSGHNTVSWYQQALGQGPQFIFQYYREEENGRGNFPPRFSGLQFPNYSSELNVNALELDDSALYLCASSLGEGNSPLHFGNGTRLTVT.

V gene TRBV10-1 combines with J gene TRBJ1-5, with D possibly matching TRBD1 (6 bases). This CDR3 is 16 amino acids long. From germline, CDR1 is WNHNN and CDR2 SYGVQD (reference sequence). V lost 3 bases and J lost 0, with 12 bases in between. CDR3 residues: CASSDGQRNSNQPQHF. The DNA of the CDR3 is TGCGCCAGCAGTGACGGACAGAGAAATAGCAATCAGCCCCAGCATTTT.

The rearrangement joins TRBV5-5 to TRBJ1-1; D gene ambiguous. This CDR3 is 13 amino acids long. The germline CDR1 and CDR2 sequences are SGHKS and YYEKEE (reference sequence). Between the trimmed V and J ends, which lost 2 bases and 3 bases, there was a span of 8 bases. The CDR3 DNA is TGTGCCAGCAGCTTTGTCCCCTACACTGAAGCTTTCTTT. Residues: CASSFVPYTEAFF.

This chain links TRBV6-5 with TRBJ1-2; D ambiguous. V dropped 0 bases and J dropped 7 bases, with 12 bases sitting between them. The CDR3 runs 14 residues. Germline CDR1 is MNHEY and CDR2 is SVGAGI. Written as DNA, the CDR3 is TGTGCCAGCAGTTACTCCGCGGGCCAGCCTGGCTACACCTTC. Its translation is CASSYSAGQPGYTF.

The J gene is TRBJ1-1, the V gene TRBV10-1; TRBD1 matches at 7 bases. The CDR3 is 13 residues long. CDR1 and CDR2 (germline): WNHNN, SYGVQD (reference sequence). The V segment lost 6 bases and the J segment 0 bases; nucleotides outside the gene matches: 1. CDR3 in amino acids: CASRTGLNTEAFF. The CDR3 bases are TGCGCCAGCAGGACAGGGCTGAACACTGAAGCTTTCTTT.

CDR3 sequence: CASSQGQITEAFF. In DNA, the CDR3 is TGCGCCAGCAGCCAGGGACAGATCACTGAAGCTTTCTTT. The J gene is TRBJ1-1, the V gene TRBV5-1; TRBD1 aligns across 7 bases. Germline-derived CDR1 and CDR2 are SGHRS and YFSETQ. The CDR3 covers 13 residues. The J segment lost 4 bases and the V segment lost 4 bases, leaving 4 bases of the junction unmatched.

V is TRBV10-2 and J is TRBJ1-5, with D possibly being TRBD1 (5 bases). This CDR3 region has 13 residues. Trimming removed 4 bases from V and 4 bases from J, with 8 bases in between. The germline CDR1 and CDR2 sequences are WSHSY and SAAADI. CDR3 bases: TGCGCCAGCAGTGCTCAGGGTAATCAGCCCCAGCATTTT. Translated: CASSAQGNQPQHF.

The chain couples TRBV7-6 to TRBJ2-3; 10 nucleotides align to TRBD2. J was trimmed by 3 bases and V by 1 base; bases with no gene match: 4. The CDR3 contains 16 residues. Germline CDR1 and CDR2: SGHVS and FNYEAQ. CDR3 loop: CASSLGGAGGTDTQYF. CDR3 sequence (DNA): TGTGCCAGCAGCTTAGGCGGAGCGGGAGGGACAGATACGCAGTATTTT.

This clone was detected only a few times. As DNA, the CDR3 is TGTGCCAGCAGCTTAGCGGGACAGGGGGCGCAGAAACTGTTTTTT. Translating gives CASSLAGQGAQKLFF. The chain uses TRBV7-2 and TRBJ1-4, with 12 bases aligning to TRBD1. This CDR3 has 15 residues. From germline, CDR1 is SGHTA and CDR2 FQGNSA. The junction had 4 bases not matched to a gene; V was cut back by 0 bases and J by 11 bases.

This chain joins TRBV15 and TRBJ1-5; 9 nucleotides agree with TRBD1. CDR1 LNHNV and CDR2 YYDKDF come from the germline V gene (reference sequence). After removal of 3 bases from V and 4 bases from J, the junction contained 1 base not matched to a gene. CDR3 length: 14 amino acids. The CDR3: CATSRDRGNQPQHF. CDR3 nucleotide sequence: TGTGCCACCAGCAGGGACAGGGGTAATCAGCCCCAGCATTTT.